This TCR beta chain is from a study of neurological immune-mediated disorders. Findings and limits, study-wide: Because no CDR3 amino acid sequences were shared across subjects by expanded clones, private repertoires were suggested in all groups. While HTLV-1-associated myelopathy showed the greatest TCR clonal expansion, multiple sclerosis showed the least, falling below healthy controls.

This clonotype was picked up many times. The antigen remains unidentified. The cDNA was synthesized by means of template-switch 5'RACE, which was carried out with 10-nucleotide random UMIs. TCRdb reprocessed the 5' RACE reads with MiXCR, giving one entry per CDR3 protein. The table shows more than 75,000 distinct CDR3 sequences, with under 13% occurring only once. Per the germline V gene, CDR1 is SGHTA and CDR2 is FQGNSA. The CDR3 contains 14 residues. J lost 5 bases, V lost 5 bases, and 7 bases had no gene match. Unsorted libraries came from 2 million PBMCs stored at -80 °C. This TCR was sampled from a man aged 35-49 years in good health. The chain has TRBV7-2 and TRBJ2-5; 8 positions agree with TRBD1. Sequenced: PBMCs. The CDR3, as DNA: TGTGCCAGCAGCCACGGACAGGGCGGGGAGACCCAGTACTTC. Protein product: CASSHGQGGETQYF.